This section outlines one T cell receptor beta chain sequence together with its context. Its antigen is currently unknown. Expressed TCRB transcripts were sequenced because the entire RNA isolate underwent reverse transcription. Measured with immunoSEQ multiplex PCR; TCRdb has only the in-frame clones, and not every one. The sample lists 600,000 or so clones, 9.5% to 15% seen once, with more than 0.1% in the top ten. This sample stems from a study of beta chain features in type 1 diabetes. About the study: Cells sorted and examined across all samples totaled nearly 110,000,000. Study observations and caveats: Patients' naive, central memory and regulatory TCRB repertoires appeared more alike than those of healthy donors. PCR could preferentially amplify shorter templates, alike in patients and controls. Type 1 diabetes patients had VDJ junctions that carried fewer insertions and more deletions. A moderate, significant TCRB CDR3 shortening appeared in type 1 diabetes across four CD4+ subsets.

The CDR3 covers 13 residues. V gene TRBV21-1 combines with J gene TRBJ2-5; TRBD1 was called by the table and not checked on the DNA. TRBV21-1 is listed as a pseudogene. The clonotype comes from a man aged 25-45 years with type 1 diabetes. The sample comprised naive CD4+ T cells from blood. The chain's CDR3 is CASTPGQQETQYF. CDR3 DNA: TGTGCCAGCACACCTGGACAGCAAGAGACCCAGTACTTC.